The 27 T cell receptor beta chains in this list originate from one sample, sequenced in a study of a mutant IDH1 vaccine in newly diagnosed glioma. These TCRs are of unknown antigen specificity. Assay: immunoSEQ multiplex PCR; the TCRdb copy retains only in-frame clones and omits some. Of about 72,000 clones in the sample, nearly 85% were seen once. Sample time point: week 23, last vaccination. Doses of 300 ug of mutant IDH1 20-mer peptide were given with topical imiquimod. Sequences were derived from PBMCs, sampled from a glioma patient whose treatment included an IDH1 peptide vaccine. The origin of the receptors is a man aged 18 to 29 with glioma.

The V call is TRBV5-5, the J call TRBJ2-1; 7 nucleotides align to TRBD1. V lost 3 bases and J lost 0; bases outside the gene matches: 3. Germline V gene lookup returns CDR1 SGHKS and CDR2 YYEKEE (reference sequence). The CDR3 is made up of 15 amino acids. Written as DNA, the CDR3 is TGTGCCAGCAGCTCGACAGGGAGCTCCTACAATGAGCAGTTCTTC. Amino acids: CASSSTGSSYNEQFF.

The chain recombines TRBV6-5 with TRBJ1-2; D might be TRBD1 (6 bases). V was cut by 4 bases and J by 6 bases, with 15 bases left in between. The CDR3 consists of 14 residues. Germline loops: CDR1 MNHEY, CDR2 SVGAGI. In nucleotides, the CDR3 is TGTGCCAGCAGTTTGCTAAGGACAGCTAATGGCTACACCTTC. Translating it yields CASSLLRTANGYTF.

DNA for the CDR3: TGTGCCAGCAGTGAATGGGGGACGGGGGCTGAAGCTTTCTTT. Translating it yields CASSEWGTGAEAFF. The V gene is TRBV25-1, the J gene TRBJ1-1; possibly TRBD1 for D (5 bases). Looked up from germline, CDR1 is MGHDK and CDR2 is SYGVNS. The length of the CDR3 is 14 residues. Trimming stripped 1 base from V and 6 bases from J, with 12 bases between.

The CDR3 DNA is TGTGCCAGCAGTTACTCAAGAGACGGAAACTATGGCTACACCTTC. Encoded protein: CASSYSRDGNYGYTF. The genes are TRBV6-5 and TRBJ1-2; D gene unclear. Germline values: CDR1 MNHEY, CDR2 SVGAGI. This CDR3 region has 15 residues. V lost 0 bases and J lost 2, with 10 bases in between.

This chain uses TRBV30 with TRBJ2-7; possibly TRBD2 for D (6 bases). Trimming stripped 3 bases from V and 0 bases from J, with 15 bases between. The CDR3 is 15 amino acids. From germline, CDR1 is GTSNPN and CDR2 SVGIG (reference sequence). The CDR3 region is CAWSSFAGLSYEQYF. DNA of the CDR3: TGTGCCTGGAGCTCCTTTGCGGGGCTCTCCTACGAGCAGTACTTC.

The V call is TRBV30, the J call TRBJ1-5; the D is unclear. Between the trimmed V and J ends, which lost 0 bases and 9 bases, there was a span of 18 bases. Looked up from germline, CDR1 is GTSNPN and CDR2 is SVGIG (reference sequence). This CDR3 comprises 15 residues. CDR3 sequence: CAWSVLGPGVGPQHF. DNA of the CDR3: TGTGCCTGGAGTGTCCTTGGGCCCGGGGTTGGGCCCCAGCATTTT.

The chain uses TRBV7-2 and TRBJ1-1; TRBD1 might be the D (5 bases). The length of the CDR3 is 18 residues. Germline lookup yields CDR1 SGHTA and CDR2 FQGNSA. The V end was cut by 1 base, the J end by 1 base, with 19 bases between. The CDR3 bases are TGTGCCAGCAGCTTAGACCGACGGTGGGGCTTGTGGAACACTGAAGCTTTCTTT. The encoded protein is CASSLDRRWGLWNTEAFF.

V gene TRBV9 combines with J gene TRBJ2-2; TRBD2 is a possible D gene (5 bases). The CDR3 sequence is 16 residues long. Trimming left V 3 bases short and J 3 bases short, with 15 bases between. The germline V gene encodes CDR1 SGDLS and CDR2 YYNGEE. The CDR3 DNA follows: TGTGCCAGCAGCGCTGGTCCAACGGACTACACCGGGGAGCTGTTTTTT. Protein sequence: CASSAGPTDYTGELFF. Supplemented by reference TRBV9 and TRBJ2-2, the full variable domain reads DSGVTQTPKHLITATGQRVTLRCSPRSGDLSVYWYQQSLDQGLQFLIQYYNGEERAKGNILERFSAQQFPDLHSELNLSSLELGDSALYFCASSAGPTDYTGELFFGEGSRLTVL.

V gene TRBV5-1 combines with J gene TRBJ2-6; D call uncertain. CDR1 and CDR2 (germline): SGHRS, YFSETQ. Trimming stripped 1 base from V and 0 bases from J, with 14 bases between. The CDR3 runs 18 residues. CDR3 sequence (DNA): TGCGCCAGCAGCTTGCGTTCTTCCCAGAGCTCTGGGGCCAACGTCCTGACTTTC. Its protein is CASSLRSSQSSGANVLTF.

The rearrangement uses TRBV5-1 and TRBJ2-2; 7 positions match TRBD1. Losses at the gene ends were 2 bases for V and 7 bases for J; bases not matched to a gene: 5. The CDR3 length is 14 residues. The germline gives CDR1 SGHRS, CDR2 YFSETQ. In DNA form, the CDR3 reads TGCGCCAGCAGCTTTCTTAACAGGGGCGGGGAGCTGTTTTTT. Its protein product is CASSFLNRGGELFF.

This clone has only a few counts. The chain couples TRBV10-3 to TRBJ1-1; D is possibly TRBD1 (5 bases). Per germline, CDR1 ENHRY and CDR2 SYGVKD. V dropped 6 bases and J dropped 4 bases, with 24 bases sitting between them. CDR3 size: 17 residues. The CDR3 DNA follows: TGTGCCATCAGCCAACGACGGGGCGACGGTGAGGGCACTGAAGCTTTCTTT. Residues: CAISQRRGDGEGTEAFF.

The genes are TRBV28 and TRBJ1-5; 9 bases line up with TRBD1. The CDR3 is 15 residues long. V was clipped by 6 bases and J by 7 bases; unmatched bases: 10. Germline values: CDR1 MDHEN, CDR2 SYDVKM. CDR3 sequence reads: CASRTDRGVRQPQHF. The DNA of the CDR3 is TGTGCCAGCAGAACGGACAGGGGAGTTAGGCAGCCCCAGCATTTT.

The rearrangement joins TRBV5-6 to TRBJ2-1; D gene ambiguous. The CDR3 has 17 amino acids. Germline loops: CDR1 SGHDT, CDR2 YYEEEE. The V end was cut by 1 base, the J end by 0 bases, with 14 bases between. The CDR3 here is CASSLSGRWRSYNEQFF. DNA for the CDR3: TGTGCCAGCAGCTTGTCTGGGCGGTGGCGCTCCTACAATGAGCAGTTCTTC.

The chain employs TRBV5-1 and TRBJ2-7; D possibly corresponds to TRBD1 (5 bases). The ends were cut back, 0 bases at V and 6 bases at J, with 13 bases in the middle. CDR1 is SGHRS, CDR2 YFSETQ, per germline. The CDR3 is 14 residues long. The CDR3 DNA reads as TGCGCCAGCAGCTTGGGACAGTCTGTCCGCGAGCAGTACTTC. Protein sequence: CASSLGQSVREQYF.

The rearrangement joins TRBV2 to TRBJ2-7; no clear D. Germline CDR1 and CDR2: SNHLY and FYNNEI. V lost 2 bases and J lost 3, with 8 bases in between. This CDR3 region has 13 residues. CDR3 amino acids: CASSESPSYEQYF. CDR3 DNA: TGTGCCAGCAGTGAATCCCCTAGCTACGAGCAGTACTTC.

A word on this clone: Because it lacks the conserved phenylalanine or tryptophan at the end, this CDR3 is likely a read error. No DNA is shown, since the ends of the CDR3 on it are uncertain; the CDR3 is the one TCRdb lists. The rearrangement uses TRBV2 and TRBJ1-2; TRBD1 is the table's D call and was not checked against the DNA. Germline lookup yields CDR1 SNHLY and CDR2 FYNNEI. The CDR3 is 10 residues long, ends included. This CDR3 reads CASSEPGVLI.

The V and J genes are TRBV27 and TRBJ2-6, with D hard to call. Germline V CDR1 and CDR2: MNHEY, SMNVEV (reference sequence). This CDR3 is 14 amino acids long. V was pared by 7 bases and J by 0 bases, with 7 bases between. CDR3: CASTTFSGANVLTF. As DNA, the CDR3 is TGTGCCAGCACGACTTTCTCTGGGGCCAACGTCCTGACTTTC.

The J gene is TRBJ1-3, the V gene TRBV28, with 9 nucleotides matching TRBD1. Germline V CDR1 and CDR2: MDHEN, SYDVKM. V lost 3 bases, J lost 4 bases, and 4 bases stayed unmatched. The length of the CDR3 is 15 residues. CDR3 amino acids: CASSFGTGFGNTIYF. CDR3 sequence (DNA): TGTGCCAGCAGTTTTGGGACAGGGTTCGGAAACACCATATATTTT.

The chain recombines TRBV5-1 with TRBJ2-2, with a weak D call TRBD1 (5 bases). CDR1 is SGHRS, CDR2 YFSETQ, per germline. CDR3 length: 17 amino acids. Trimming removed 4 bases at V and 4 bases at J, with 20 bases between. In nucleotides, the CDR3 is TGCGCCAGCAGCCTCGGACACAACCGACAGATCACCGGGGAGCTGTTTTTT. Its protein is CASSLGHNRQITGELFF.

The chain combines TRBV6-4 with TRBJ1-2; 7 bases are a match to TRBD1. The V gene end was trimmed by 6 bases and the J gene end by 2 bases; junction bases not matched to a gene: 9. The CDR3 totals 15 residues. Germline-derived CDR1 and CDR2 are MRHNA and SNTAGT. In nucleotides, the CDR3 is TGTGCCAGCAGCCCAACCGGGACAGTCAACTATGGCTACACCTTC. It translates to CASSPTGTVNYGYTF.

The chain combines TRBV7-2 with TRBJ1-5, with a possible D match to TRBD1 (5 bases). Trimming pared 7 bases from V and 1 base from J, leaving 14 bases between. From germline, CDR1 is SGHTA and CDR2 FQGNSA. The CDR3 is 15 amino acids. The chain's CDR3 is CASTLREGSNQPQHF. CDR3 bases: TGTGCCAGCACCCTTAGAGAGGGGAGCAATCAGCCCCAGCATTTT.

This clone has a single count. This sequence joins TRBV5-6 and TRBJ2-5; 9 positions match TRBD1. This CDR3 is 14 amino acids long. The junction had 6 bases not matched to a gene; V was cut back by 4 bases and J by 5 bases. CDR1 is SGHDT and CDR2 is YYEEEE in the germline V gene. CDR3 region: CASSPQGAWETQYF. The CDR3 DNA follows: TGTGCCAGCAGCCCACAGGGGGCCTGGGAGACCCAGTACTTC.

The rearrangement links TRBV5-6 to TRBJ1-5; D gene unclear. V was cut by 1 base and J by 9 bases, with 14 bases left in between. This CDR3 has 14 amino acids. Germline V gene lookup returns CDR1 SGHDT and CDR2 YYEEEE. The CDR3 sequence: CASSLNRVAGPQHF. The CDR3 DNA reads as TGTGCCAGCAGCTTGAATAGGGTCGCGGGGCCCCAGCATTTT.

The chain is built from TRBV6-1 and TRBJ1-2; D is unclear. Germline CDR1 MNHNS, CDR2 SASEGT. Trimming left V 0 bases short and J 4 bases short, with 21 bases between. The CDR3 totals 18 residues. In DNA, the CDR3 is TGTGCCAGCAGTGAAGCCGCGATCTGGAGTGCCTCGGGCTATGGCTACACCTTC. Residues: CASSEAAIWSASGYGYTF.

The V gene is TRBV25-1, the J gene TRBJ2-1, with 10 bases matching TRBD2. Germline values: CDR1 MGHDK, CDR2 SYGVNS. The trim removed 2 bases at V and 4 bases at J, leaving 2 bases unmatched. There are 15 residues in the CDR3. The CDR3 DNA reads as TGTGCCAGCAGTGAACCAGCGGGGGGGTACAATGAGCAGTTCTTC. This gives the protein CASSEPAGGYNEQFF. Full variable domain (rest looked up from reference TRBV25-1 and TRBJ2-1): EADIYQTPRYLVIGTGKKITLECSQTMGHDKMYWYQQDPGMELHLIHYSYGVNSTEKGDLSSESTVSRIRTEHFPLTLESARPSHTSQYLCASSEPAGGYNEQFFGPGTRLTVL.

The chain recombines TRBV4-3 with TRBJ1-6; a possible D gene is TRBD1 (6 bases). The CDR3 loop spans 15 amino acids. V dropped 1 base and J dropped 7 bases, with 11 bases sitting between them. Germline V gene lookup returns CDR1 LGHNA and CDR2 YSLEER. CDR3 loop: CASSQGVTGNSPLHF. The CDR3 DNA is TGCGCCAGCAGCCAAGGCGTCACAGGGAATTCACCCCTCCACTTT.

V and J are TRBV14 and TRBJ1-4; 7 bases map to TRBD1. This CDR3 has 15 amino acids. V shed 4 bases, J shed 7 bases, and the junction held 9 bases outside the gene matches. Germline V gene sequence: CDR1 SGHDN, CDR2 FVKESK. The CDR3 spells CASSRIDRVGEKLFF. The CDR3 DNA sequence: TGTGCCAGCAGCCGAATCGACAGGGTGGGTGAAAAACTGTTTTTT.